This TCR beta chain was sequenced for a study of blood T cell repertoires in COVID-19. Study in general: Spain, Italy and the United States supplied samples that represented acute and convalescent COVID-19. PBMCs, B-cell-depleted T cells, or T cells were the source of the cDNA or gDNA that made up the material.

Methods used by the authors: Reference gene primer amplification yielded estimated nucleated cell counts. Sequencing used immunoSEQ multiplex PCR; TCRdb keeps in-frame clones, though not all of them. The V and J calls and clone size come from that table; D and trimming were worked out from the DNA. This sample has 220,000 or so clones; 84% occur once, and the top ten carry 4.5% to 6%. Germline CDR1 reads LGHNA; CDR2 reads YSLEER. The CDR3 runs to 16 residues. V was cut by 0 bases and J by 5 bases, with 13 bases left in between. This TCR was sampled from a woman aged 55-70 years who had recovered from COVID-19. Sequenced input: peripheral blood. This chain links TRBV4-3 with TRBJ1-4; weak D call: TRBD1 (6 bases). CDR3 DNA sequence: TGCGCCAGCAGCCAAGATCCGCAGGGGACAAATGAAAAACTGTTTTTT. It yields the protein CASSQDPQGTNEKLFF.